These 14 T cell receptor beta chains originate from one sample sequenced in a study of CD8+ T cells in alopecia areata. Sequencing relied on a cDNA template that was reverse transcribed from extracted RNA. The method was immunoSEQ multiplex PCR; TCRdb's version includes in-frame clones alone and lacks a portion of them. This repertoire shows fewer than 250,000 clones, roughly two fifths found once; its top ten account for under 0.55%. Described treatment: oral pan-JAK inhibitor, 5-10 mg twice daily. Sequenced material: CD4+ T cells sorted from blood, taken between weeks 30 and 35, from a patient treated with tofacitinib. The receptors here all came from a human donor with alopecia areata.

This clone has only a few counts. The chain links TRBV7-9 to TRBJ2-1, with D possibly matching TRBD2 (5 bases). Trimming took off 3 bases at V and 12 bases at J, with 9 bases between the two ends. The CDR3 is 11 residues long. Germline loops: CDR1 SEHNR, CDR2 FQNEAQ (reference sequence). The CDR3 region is CASSFSRGQFF. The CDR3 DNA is TGTGCCAGCAGCTTTAGCCGGGGGCAGTTCTTC.

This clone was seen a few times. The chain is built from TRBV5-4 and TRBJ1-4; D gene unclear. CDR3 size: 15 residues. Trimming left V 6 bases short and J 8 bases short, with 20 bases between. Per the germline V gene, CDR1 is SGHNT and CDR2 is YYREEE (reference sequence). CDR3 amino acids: CASTRGGSRGEKLFF. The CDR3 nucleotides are TGTGCCAGCACCCGGGGAGGGTCTCGTGGGGAAAAACTGTTTTTT.

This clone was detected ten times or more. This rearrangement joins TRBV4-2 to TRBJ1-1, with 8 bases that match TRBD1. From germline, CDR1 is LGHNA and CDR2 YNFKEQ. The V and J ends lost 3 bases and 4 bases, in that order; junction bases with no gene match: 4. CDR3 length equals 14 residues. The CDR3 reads CASSHPGQGTEAFF. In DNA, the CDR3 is TGTGCCAGCAGCCACCCTGGACAGGGCACTGAAGCTTTCTTT.

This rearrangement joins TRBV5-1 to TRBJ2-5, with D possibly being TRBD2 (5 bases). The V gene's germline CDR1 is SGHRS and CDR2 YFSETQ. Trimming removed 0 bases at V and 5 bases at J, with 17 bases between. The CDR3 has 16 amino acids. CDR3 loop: CASSLVIGVGSETQYF. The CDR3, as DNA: TGCGCCAGCAGCTTGGTAATCGGGGTAGGGTCGGAGACCCAGTACTTC.

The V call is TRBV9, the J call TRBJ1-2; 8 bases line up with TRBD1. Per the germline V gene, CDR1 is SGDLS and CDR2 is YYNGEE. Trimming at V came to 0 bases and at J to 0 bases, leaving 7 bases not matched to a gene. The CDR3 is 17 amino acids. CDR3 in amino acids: CASSVGTGKLANYGYTF. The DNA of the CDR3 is TGTGCCAGCAGCGTAGGGACAGGGAAGTTAGCTAACTATGGCTACACCTTC. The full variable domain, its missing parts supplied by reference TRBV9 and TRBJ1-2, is DSGVTQTPKHLITATGQRVTLRCSPRSGDLSVYWYQQSLDQGLQFLIQYYNGEERAKGNILERFSAQQFPDLHSELNLSSLELGDSALYFCASSVGTGKLANYGYTFGSGTRLTVV.

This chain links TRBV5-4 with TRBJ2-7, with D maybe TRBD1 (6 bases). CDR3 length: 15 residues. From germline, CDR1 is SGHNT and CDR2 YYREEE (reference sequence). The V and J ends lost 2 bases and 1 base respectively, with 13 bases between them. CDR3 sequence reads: CASSFPGTLSYEQYF. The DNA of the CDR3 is TGTGCCAGCAGCTTCCCCGGGACACTATCCTACGAGCAGTACTTC.

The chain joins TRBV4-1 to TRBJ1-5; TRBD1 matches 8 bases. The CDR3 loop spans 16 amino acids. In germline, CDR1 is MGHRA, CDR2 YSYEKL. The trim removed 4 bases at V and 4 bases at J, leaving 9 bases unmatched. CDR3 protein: CASSRVQGVRNQPQHF. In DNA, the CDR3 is TGCGCCAGCAGCCGCGTACAGGGGGTTAGAAATCAGCCCCAGCATTTT.

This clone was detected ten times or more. CDR3 region: CSVEATLNTEAFF. In DNA form, the CDR3 reads TGCAGCGTTGAGGCCACTTTGAACACTGAAGCTTTCTTT. The chain is built from TRBV29-1 and TRBJ1-1; D is unclear. The CDR3 runs 13 residues. V was cut by 3 bases and J by 0 bases, with 8 bases left in between. The V gene's germline CDR1 is SQVTM and CDR2 ANQGSEA.

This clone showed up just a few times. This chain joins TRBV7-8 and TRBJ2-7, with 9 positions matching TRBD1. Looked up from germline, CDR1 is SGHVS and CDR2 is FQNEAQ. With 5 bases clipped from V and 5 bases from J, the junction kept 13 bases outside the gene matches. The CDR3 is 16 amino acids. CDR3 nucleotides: TGTGCCAGCAGCGTCGCGAACAACAGGGGGCTCCACGAGCAGTACTTC. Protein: CASSVANNRGLHEQYF.

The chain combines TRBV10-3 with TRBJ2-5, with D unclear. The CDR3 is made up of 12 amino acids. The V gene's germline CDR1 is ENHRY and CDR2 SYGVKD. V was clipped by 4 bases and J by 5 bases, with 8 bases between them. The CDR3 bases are TGTGCCATCAGTGCTGGGATGGAGACCCAGTACTTC. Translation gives CAISAGMETQYF.

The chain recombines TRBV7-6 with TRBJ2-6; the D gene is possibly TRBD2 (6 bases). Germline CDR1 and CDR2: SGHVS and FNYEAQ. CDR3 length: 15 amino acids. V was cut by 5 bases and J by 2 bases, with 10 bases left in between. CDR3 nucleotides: TGTGCCAGCAGCCCCAGGGAGGCTGGGGCCAACGTCCTGACTTTC. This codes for CASSPREAGANVLTF.

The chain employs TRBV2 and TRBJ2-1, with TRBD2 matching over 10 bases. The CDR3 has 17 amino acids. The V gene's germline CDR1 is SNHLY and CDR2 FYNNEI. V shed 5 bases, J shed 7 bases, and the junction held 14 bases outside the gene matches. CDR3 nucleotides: TGTGCCAGCAGTAAACAGCGGAGCGGGGGGGGCATGAATGAGCAGTTCTTC. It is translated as CASSKQRSGGGMNEQFF.

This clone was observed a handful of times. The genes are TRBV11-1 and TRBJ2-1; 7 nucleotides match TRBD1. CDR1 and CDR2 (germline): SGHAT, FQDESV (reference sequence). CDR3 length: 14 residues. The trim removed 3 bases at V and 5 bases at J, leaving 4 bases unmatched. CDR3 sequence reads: CASSFGQVDNEQFF. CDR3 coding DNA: TGTGCCAGCAGCTTCGGACAGGTGGACAATGAGCAGTTCTTC.

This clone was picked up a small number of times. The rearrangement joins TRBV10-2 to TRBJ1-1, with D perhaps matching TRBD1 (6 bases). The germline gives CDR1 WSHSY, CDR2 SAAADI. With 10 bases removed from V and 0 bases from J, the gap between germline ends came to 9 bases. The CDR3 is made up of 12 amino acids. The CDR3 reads CATGQLNTEAFF. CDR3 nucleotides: TGCGCCACCGGACAGCTGAACACTGAAGCTTTCTTT.